This TCR beta chain was sequenced for a study of shared clonotypes between healthy human individuals. Across the whole study: The cohort comprised a couple of women and three men. Their ages spanned 18 to 49 years. Findings of the study overall: Though the depth was large, rarefaction showed that sorted-subset sequencing was incomplete.

The CDR3 is 15 amino acids. Unmatched junction bases numbered 11, after V lost 2 bases and J lost 7 bases. CDR1 MGHRA and CDR2 YSYEKL come from the germline V gene. About this clone itself: Its antigen is as yet unknown.

This was a deep-level run. Produced via immunoSEQ multiplex PCR; TCRdb's table is partial and in-frame only. The table has about 1.1 million clones, about 80% seen once. What was sequenced was memory CD4+ T cells from PBMCs. Subset specified: CD45RA-negative fraction. The sequence was obtained from a man in his late teens or twenties in good health. Some clones in this sample may be carry-over from other donors' samples. This sequence joins TRBV4-1 and TRBJ2-7; 7 nucleotides match TRBD1. In DNA, the CDR3 is TGCGCCAGCAGCCAAATGGGACAGCCCCTGGGGGAGCAGTACTTC. Protein product: CASSQMGQPLGEQYF.